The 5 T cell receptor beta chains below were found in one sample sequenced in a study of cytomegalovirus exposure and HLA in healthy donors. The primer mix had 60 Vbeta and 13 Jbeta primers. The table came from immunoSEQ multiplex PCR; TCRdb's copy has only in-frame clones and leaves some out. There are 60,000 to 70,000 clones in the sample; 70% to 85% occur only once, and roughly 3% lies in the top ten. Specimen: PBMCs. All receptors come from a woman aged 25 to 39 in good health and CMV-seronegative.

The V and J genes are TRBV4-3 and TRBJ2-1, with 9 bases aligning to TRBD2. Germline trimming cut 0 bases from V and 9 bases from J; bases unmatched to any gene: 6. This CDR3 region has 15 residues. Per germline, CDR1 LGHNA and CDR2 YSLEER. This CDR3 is CASSQDGGGAFEQFF. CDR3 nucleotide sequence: TGCGCCAGCAGCCAAGATGGCGGGGGGGCGTTTGAGCAGTTCTTC.

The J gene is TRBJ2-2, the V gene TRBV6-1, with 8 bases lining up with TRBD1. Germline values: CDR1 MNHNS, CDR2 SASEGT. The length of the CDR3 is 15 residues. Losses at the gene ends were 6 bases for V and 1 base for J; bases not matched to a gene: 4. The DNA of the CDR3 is TGTGCCAGCAGGACTGGACAGGGGAACACCGGGGAGCTGTTTTTT. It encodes CASRTGQGNTGELFF.

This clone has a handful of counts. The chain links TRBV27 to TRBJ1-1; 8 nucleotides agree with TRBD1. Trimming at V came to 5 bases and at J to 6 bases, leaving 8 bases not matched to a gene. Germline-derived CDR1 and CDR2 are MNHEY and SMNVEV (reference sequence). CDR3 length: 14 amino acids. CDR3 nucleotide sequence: TGTGCCAGCAGTCCGACAGGGGTATTAGCTGAAGCTTTCTTT. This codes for CASSPTGVLAEAFF.

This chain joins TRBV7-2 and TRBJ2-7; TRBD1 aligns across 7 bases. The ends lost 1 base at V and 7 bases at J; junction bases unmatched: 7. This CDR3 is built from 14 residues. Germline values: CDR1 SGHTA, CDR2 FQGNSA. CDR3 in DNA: TGTGCCAGCAGCTTAGAGCCGACAGGGAAAGAGCAGTACGTC. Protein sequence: CASSLEPTGKEQYV.

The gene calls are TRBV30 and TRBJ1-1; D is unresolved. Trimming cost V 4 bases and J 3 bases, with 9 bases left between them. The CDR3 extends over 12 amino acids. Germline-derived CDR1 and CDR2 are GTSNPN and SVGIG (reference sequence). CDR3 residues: CAWKLADTEAFF. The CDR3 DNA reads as TGTGCCTGGAAATTGGCGGACACTGAAGCTTTCTTT.